The 10 T cell receptor beta chains below all came from one sample that was sequenced in a study of shared clonotypes between healthy human individuals. Assay: immunoSEQ multiplex PCR; the TCRdb copy retains only in-frame clones and omits some. The data contain roughly 2,300,000 clones, about nine tenths of them singletons. Material for sequencing was naive CD4+ T cells from PBMCs. Subset denoted: CD45RA+ positively selected. Receptors originate from a man aged 18 to 29 in good health. Some clones in this sample may be carry-over from other donors' samples.

This chain links TRBV7-9 with TRBJ1-2; maybe TRBD1 (6 bases). The length of the CDR3 is 16 residues. Germline V gene sequence: CDR1 SEHNR, CDR2 FQNEAQ (reference sequence). V gave up 5 bases and J gave up 5 bases, with 21 bases separating them. CDR3 loop: CASSTQLGGLEYGYTF. The CDR3 bases are TGTGCCAGCAGCACCCAGCTGGGGGGCCTGGAGTATGGCTACACCTTC.

The chain couples TRBV27 to TRBJ2-5; the D is unclear. Trimming took 0 bases from V and 5 from J, leaving 19 bases between them. Germline V lookup: CDR1 MNHEY, CDR2 SMNVEV (reference sequence). The CDR3 loop spans 17 amino acids. The CDR3 bases are TGTGCCAGCAGTTTATCCAACACGGCGGCGTGGAAGGAGACCCAGTACTTC. It encodes CASSLSNTAAWKETQYF.

The chain uses TRBV18 and TRBJ2-1, with TRBD1 matching over 10 bases. Trimming cost V 5 bases and J 4 bases; bases outside gene matches: 5. The CDR3 runs 15 residues. CDR1 is KGHSH, CDR2 LQKENI, per germline. CDR3 DNA sequence: TGTGCCAGCTCAGCCGGGACAGGGGCGTACAATGAGCAGTTCTTC. Translating gives CASSAGTGAYNEQFF.

The rearrangement links TRBV6-1 to TRBJ1-5, with TRBD1 matching over 8 bases. V lost 7 bases to trimming and J lost 5 bases; unmatched junction nucleotides: 7. CDR1 is MNHNS, CDR2 SASEGT, per germline. The CDR3 loop spans 14 amino acids. This CDR3 reads CASTLDRADQPQHF. The CDR3 DNA reads TGTGCCAGCACCTTGGACAGGGCGGATCAGCCCCAGCATTTT.

The sample holds one count of this clone. This sequence joins TRBV6-5 and TRBJ1-1; D is possibly TRBD1 (5 bases). Trimming took 6 bases from V and 1 from J, leaving 12 bases between them. Germline lookup yields CDR1 MNHEY and CDR2 SVGAGI. The CDR3 contains 14 residues. Here the CDR3 reads CASSPQGTNTEAFF. The CDR3 bases are TGTGCCAGCAGCCCCCAAGGGACGAACACTGAAGCTTTCTTT.

The rearrangement uses TRBV27 and TRBJ1-5; 8 bases are a match to TRBD1. The CDR3 is made up of 17 amino acids. After removal of 2 bases from V and 7 bases from J, the junction contained 13 bases not matched to a gene. Germline CDR1 is MNHEY and CDR2 is SMNVEV (reference sequence). CDR3 nucleotide sequence: TGTGCCAGCAGTTTACGTTCGGGACAGGTCAACAAGCAGCCCCAGCATTTT. Amino acid sequence: CASSLRSGQVNKQPQHF.

This chain uses TRBV18 with TRBJ1-2; 10 bases match TRBD1. The germline gives CDR1 KGHSH, CDR2 LQKENI. This CDR3 has 14 residues. Unmatched junction bases numbered 5, after V lost 4 bases and J lost 6 bases. CDR3 DNA: TGTGCCAGCTCACGGGGACAGGGGTGGAATGGCTACACCTTC. Encoded protein: CASSRGQGWNGYTF.

This chain connects TRBV11-2 to TRBJ2-1, with 13 bases aligning to TRBD2. Germline values: CDR1 SGHAT, CDR2 FQNNGV. The CDR3 contains 14 residues. Losses at the gene ends were 5 bases for V and 9 bases for J; bases not matched to a gene: 4. The CDR3 region is CASSGLAGVREQFF. For the CDR3, the DNA is TGTGCCAGCAGCGGACTAGCGGGAGTCCGTGAGCAGTTCTTC. The full variable domain, rest sourced from reference TRBV11-2 and TRBJ2-1, is EAGVAQSPRYKIIEKRQSVAFWCNPISGHATLYWYQQILGQGPKLLIQFQNNGVVDDSQLPKDRFSAERLKGVDSTLKIQPAKLEDSAVYLCASSGLAGVREQFFGPGTRLTVL.

The chain combines TRBV27 with TRBJ2-5; the D gene is possibly TRBD2 (6 bases). Trimming removed 4 bases at V and 1 base at J, with 16 bases between. Per germline, CDR1 MNHEY and CDR2 SMNVEV (reference sequence). This CDR3 region has 16 residues. This CDR3 is CASSSAGRLIQETQYF. CDR3 bases: TGTGCCAGCAGTTCAGCGGGCCGGCTTATCCAAGAGACCCAGTACTTC.

On this clone itself: Other DNA sequences in this specimen translate into the identical CDR3. The chain joins TRBV5-1 to TRBJ1-1; perhaps TRBD1 as D (6 bases). V was pared by 4 bases and J by 1 base, with 11 bases between. Germline V gene data show CDR1 as SGHRS and CDR2 as YFSETQ. CDR3 length equals 14 residues. In DNA, the CDR3 is TGCGCCAGCAGCGCGGACAGACCGAACACTGAAGCTTTCTTT. It codes for CASSADRPNTEAFF.